Sequencing of this T cell receptor (beta chain) was carried out in a study of regulatory T cells in long-lasting Graves disease (dated by TCRdb to 2020 to 2022). Study-level background: Antithyroid drugs had been taken for less than 3 months by newly diagnosed Graves' disease patients. The study was registered as a clinical trial and conducted in China. Persistent Graves' disease patients were compared with newly diagnosed Graves' disease patients by peripheral blood TCR sequencing and RNA sequencing. A total of roughly 33 samples were covered by TCR sequencing, comprising 13 persistent and approximately 20 newly diagnosed Graves' disease patients. The investigation overall reported the following: The study examined only peripheral blood because the primary lesion, thyroid tissue, could not be accessed. Sequencing and analysis were restricted to the TCR beta chain. TRBV28, TRBJ1-2 and TRBJ2-5 were preferentially used in persistent disease, while TRBV20-1 and TRBJ2-1 were favored in newly diagnosed disease. The small sample size was acknowledged by the authors as a limitation that may reduce accuracy. Compared with newly diagnosed patients, persistent Graves' disease patients had lower TCR Shannon entropy and fewer highly expanded clones, which suggests clonal expansion. Patients with persistent disease shared more public clonotypes (about 2,500) than newly diagnosed patients did (around 930).

Reading from cysteine to phenylalanine, the CDR3 counts 14 amino acids. The kept DNA is CDR3 alone, 42 bases in frame from the first base. The V end loses 0 bases and the J end loses 3 bases, and a stretch of 12 bases separates them. In the germline V gene (reference sequence), CDR1 corresponds to GTSNPN and CDR2 to SVGIG. Receptor libraries were prepared by multiplex PCR. Sequencing was carried out with an Illumina HiSeq 4000. To build TCR beta libraries, CDR3 regions were amplified by Arm-PCR using iRepertoire HTBI primers. Before sequencing, the PCR products went through gel purification. For the original study's pipeline: A total of 62 TRBV and some 15 TRBJ segments were identified across samples and were used for gene usage analysis of CDR3 amino acid clonotypes. Filtered high-quality paired reads were merged into contigs using COPE and FqMerger. BLAST was used to align contigs to the IMGT TRBV, TRBD and TRBJ reference genes, and CDR3 was defined following IMGT. Any clonotype with a frequency above 0.1% was counted as a highly expanded clone. Shannon entropy served as the measure of repertoire diversity, while the Gini coefficient captured V-J evenness. Clonotypes shared by more than one individual were considered public. TCRdb applied fastp at Q25 and MiXCR to the public reads, then kept only in-frame beta chains. When rows share a CDR3 protein, they turn into one entry using the most common DNA and genes. Clone size and V and J calls follow TCRdb, not the original study. The sample yields about 360,000 distinct CDR3 sequences; roughly 15% were counted once. In total, the top ten clones hold around 20% of the sample.

This clonotype was counted ten times or more. Its specific antigen is unknown. One base away there is no much larger clone; base qualities are not given. Sample time point, as interpreted from the label and publication: newly diagnosed GD, antithyroid drugs for less than 3 months. For both TCR sequencing and RNA sequencing, RNA was extracted from PBMCs using TRIzol. The diagnosis of Graves' disease was made according to American Thyroid Association guidelines. Patients were recruited from an endocrinology department in Xi'an, China. Each patient gave 8.5 to 9.5 milliliters of peripheral blood, collected in an EDTA anticoagulant tube. PBMCs were isolated by Ficoll Paque Plus density gradient separation without further T cell sorting. An Agilent 2100 Bioanalyzer and agarose gel were used to assess RNA quality, and a NanoDrop 2000 was used to measure RNA concentration. A further study also used this sample, focusing on T cells in Graves' hyperthyroidism and ophthalmopathy. As described in the second report: Graves' hyperthyroidism was defined as stable when no progression to ophthalmopathy occurred over 18 months of follow-up. Hyperthyroidism patients were newly diagnosed, had a disease duration of under 2 months, and were aged 18 to 65 years. The study excluded patients with uncontrolled infections, other autoimmune diseases, pregnancy or lactation. Diagnoses relied on clinical symptoms, serum thyroxine and TRAb, thyroid ultrasound and orbital computed tomography. The TCR CDR3 was subjected to a first round of RT-PCR using the HTBI primer set and the Qiagen OneStep RT-PCR kit. Blood samples also contained most of the expanded thyroid clonotypes (frequency above 0.001), which suggests that blood repertoires may reflect thyroid immune responses. Ophthalmopathy was separated from stable hyperthyroidism by a 13 V-J signature model, with approximately 85% sensitivity and about 81% specificity obtained in cross-validation and 80%/75% obtained in testing. In validation, the model predicted progression to ophthalmopathy a median of about 5.9 months before onset, with about 71% sensitivity and 72.22% specificity. To identify distinguishing TCR V-J signatures, a discovery cohort of roughly 100 patients was used, comprising 43 with Graves' ophthalmopathy and 57 with stable Graves' hyperthyroidism. Prospective prediction of ophthalmopathy was tested in an independent validation cohort consisting of fewer than 20 hyperthyroidism patients and 15 to 17 patients who later progressed to ophthalmopathy. For training and testing, the roughly 100 patients in the discovery cohort were randomly divided in a 7:3 ratio. In addition, the study compared T-cell repertoires in thyroid tissue and in blood from five to seven Graves' hyperthyroidism patients. Following sampling, methimazole starting at 30 mg daily was given to hyperthyroidism patients, and high-dose intravenous methylprednisolone was given to ophthalmopathy patients. The libraries were constructed in a second round of multiplex PCR and then size-selected and purified. Paired-end sequencing of the libraries was performed with 100 bp reads on an Illumina HiSeq2000. SOAPnuke was used to process the raw data, removing reads that contained adapters or uncalled bases, had a mean Phred below 15, or lacked an exact match to the constant primer or identifier. High-quality paired reads were merged using COPE v1.2.5, and each unique nucleotide sequence was defined as a clonotype. MiTCR v1.1 was used to align the clonotypes against IMGT TRBV, TRBD and TRBJ reference segments. Analysis was restricted to V-J combinations with a frequency above 0.0001, which covered 99.2% of repertoires. A TCS score was defined as the ratio of F50 (clonal expansion) to E x V (chaos), with BLOSUM62-based TCRdist applied between CDR3 peptides within each V-J. Welch's t-statistics and random forest reduced 500 to 550 V-J features to roughly 13, which were used in a naive Bayes classifier (R e1071). Sample size was not statistically predetermined, and blinding of investigators to group allocation was not performed. The paper reports TCR Vbeta CDR3 sequencing of about 140 peripheral blood samples: under 45 ophthalmopathy, fewer than 80 hyperthyroidism and approximately 17 progressor patients.

The receptor was isolated from a woman aged 18-35 years with Graves disease. Donor details come from another sample of the same person, matched by shared clones. Here the chain combines TRBV30 and TRBJ2-7; no D segment can be confidently identified. Sequenced material: peripheral blood mononuclear cells (PBMCs), taken at new diagnosis, from a patient treated with antithyroid drugs. The CDR3 protein sequence reads: CAWSVGRTNYEQYF. The bases read TGTGCCTGGAGTGTTGGCAGAACCAACTACGAGCAGTACTTC.